The 12 T cell receptor beta chains presented below share a single source sample, sequenced in a study of control samples from healthy donors and cancer patients. TCRdb's table, derived via immunoSEQ multiplex PCR, lists solely in-frame clones and lacks some. Seen here are some 140,000 clones, roughly 89% observed once, and the top ten hold roughly 10%. Sequencing used blood. The receptors here all came from a man aged 30 to 39 in good health.

V gene TRBV3-1 (or the pseudogene TRBV3-2) combines with J gene TRBJ1-1; D unclear. Germline V gene lookup returns CDR1 LGHDT and CDR2 YNNKEL (reference sequence). Trimming cost V 5 bases and J 0 bases, with 13 bases left between them. The CDR3 length is 15 residues. CDR3 nucleotide sequence: TGTGCCAGCAGCTCTCAGGAAGTGATGAACACTGAAGCTTTCTTT. This sequence encodes CASSSQEVMNTEAFF.

The rearrangement uses TRBV5-4 and TRBJ2-7; 11 bases map to TRBD1. The CDR3 spans 14 residues. From germline, CDR1 is SGHNT and CDR2 YYREEE (reference sequence). Germline trimming cut 4 bases from V and 4 bases from J; bases unmatched to any gene: 4. This chain's CDR3 is CASSRDRGFYEQYF. The CDR3 coding sequence is TGTGCCAGCAGCCGGGACAGGGGGTTTTACGAGCAGTACTTC.

The V gene is TRBV4-1, the J gene TRBJ2-1, with 8 bases identical to TRBD2. CDR1 MGHRA and CDR2 YSYEKL come from the germline V gene. The CDR3 consists of 13 residues. V dropped 2 bases and J dropped 8; count of bases not matched to a gene: 2. This CDR3 is CASSQRSGDEQFF. CDR3 in DNA: TGCGCCAGCAGCCAACGTAGCGGGGATGAGCAGTTCTTC.

The chain joins TRBV27 to TRBJ2-1; TRBD2 might be the D (6 bases). CDR1 and CDR2 from the germline V gene are MNHEY and SMNVEV (reference sequence). The CDR3 has 15 amino acids. V was shortened by 8 bases and J by 6 bases, with 20 bases between the two germline ends. The CDR3 sequence is CASALGSANPNEQFF. CDR3 nucleotides: TGTGCCAGCGCCCTCGGGAGTGCTAATCCCAATGAGCAGTTCTTC.

The chain is built from TRBV19 and TRBJ2-5; possibly TRBD1 for D (6 bases). The CDR3 runs 14 residues. V lost 5 bases, J lost 5 bases, and 15 bases lay in between. The germline gives CDR1 LNHDA, CDR2 SQIVND (reference sequence). The CDR3 nucleotides are TGTGCCAGTAGTCCCACAGGGAGTGGTGAGACCCAGTACTTC. This codes for CASSPTGSGETQYF.

The chain employs TRBV9 and TRBJ2-3; D call uncertain. Germline CDR1 is SGDLS and CDR2 is YYNGEE. This CDR3 has 16 residues. V dropped 2 bases and J dropped 0 bases, with 13 bases sitting between them. CDR3 sequence: CASSVFAASSTDTQYF. As DNA, the CDR3 is TGTGCCAGCAGCGTTTTTGCGGCCTCTAGCACAGATACGCAGTATTTT.

Only one count was recorded for this clone. V is TRBV15 and J is TRBJ2-7; either TRBD1 or TRBD2 may fit D (5 bases each). This CDR3 has 14 amino acids. In germline, CDR1 is LNHNV, CDR2 YYDKDF (reference sequence). V dropped 2 bases and J dropped 5 bases, with 13 bases sitting between them. The CDR3 DNA is TGTGCCACCAGCAGACCCGGGACCGTCCACGAGCAGTACTTC. This encodes CATSRPGTVHEQYF.

The chain employs TRBV30 and TRBJ2-1, with 10 bases identical to TRBD2. Per germline, CDR1 GTSNPN and CDR2 SVGIG (reference sequence). The CDR3 is 14 amino acids. CDR3 sequence (DNA): TGTGCAGGGCTAGCGGGAGTAGGATACAATGAGCAGTTCTTC. This sequence encodes CAGLAGVGYNEQFF.

This rearrangement joins TRBV19 to TRBJ1-1, with D hard to call. The CDR3 is 15 amino acids. V lost 2 bases and J 5 bases, leaving 15 bases between the germline ends. Germline V gene data show CDR1 as LNHDA and CDR2 as SQIVND (reference sequence). CDR3 residues: CASSISTGRRTEAFF. In nucleotides, the CDR3 is TGTGCCAGTAGTATAAGTACCGGCAGGAGGACTGAAGCTTTCTTT.

The chain joins TRBV10-3 to TRBJ1-2; weak D call: TRBD1 (6 bases). Germline V gives CDR1 ENHRY, CDR2 SYGVKD. This CDR3 has 15 residues. The V and J ends lost 10 bases and 6 bases respectively, with 24 bases between them. The CDR3 loop reads CATGGDKDRMDGYTF. CDR3 coding DNA: TGTGCCACCGGGGGGGACAAAGACCGCATGGATGGCTACACCTTC.

This rearrangement joins TRBV27 to TRBJ2-5; 12 positions match TRBD2. CDR1 MNHEY and CDR2 SMNVEV come from the germline V gene (reference sequence). V was pared by 4 bases and J by 6 bases, with 9 bases of the junction left unmatched. CDR3 length: 16 residues. The CDR3 protein is CASSSDRLAGEKTQYF. Here the CDR3 DNA reads TGTGCCAGCAGTTCCGATAGACTAGCGGGAGAGAAGACCCAGTACTTC.

The V gene is TRBV10-3, the J gene TRBJ2-5; D remains ambiguous. Germline CDR1 and CDR2: ENHRY and SYGVKD. There are 13 residues in the CDR3. With 6 bases removed from V and 5 bases from J, the gap between germline ends came to 13 bases. The CDR3: CAISSGLQETQYF. CDR3 nucleotide sequence: TGTGCCATCAGCTCTGGGCTCCAGGAGACCCAGTACTTC.